These 22 T cell receptor beta chains were all obtained from the same sample, sequenced in a study. TCRdb reprocessed the 5' RACE reads via MiXCR and lists one record per CDR3 protein. The sample records over 8,000 distinct CDR3 sequences, 34% being singletons. Treg sorting used a CD4+CD25+CD127-/low gate. Sequences were obtained from Tregs sorted from blood. These receptors were taken from a female donor with breast cancer.

This clonotype appeared a single time. Being one base from a much bigger clone, this may be a read error. The chain combines TRBV7-2 with TRBJ2-3; D unresolved. The J call may be incorrect, as the DNA end agrees better with TRBJ1-5. This CDR3 contains 12 residues. Germline V gene sequence: CDR1 SGHTA, CDR2 FQGNSA. CDR3: CASSLARDTQHF. For the CDR3, the DNA is TGTGCCAGCAGCTTAGCGCGAGATACGCAGCATTTT.

The J gene is TRBJ1-5, the V gene TRBV5-1; D uncertain. V lost 4 bases, J lost 0 bases, and 11 bases lay in between. The CDR3 consists of 15 residues. Per germline, CDR1 SGHRS and CDR2 YFSETQ. The CDR3 DNA sequence: TGCGCCAGCAGCCTTGAAGAATATAGCAATCAGCCCCAGCATTTT. Translated: CASSLEEYSNQPQHF.

In this sample, this clonotype is medium-sized (0.01 to 0.1%). V is TRBV5-6 and J is TRBJ2-1; 8 bases match TRBD2. CDR3 size: 16 residues. Germline V lookup: CDR1 SGHDT, CDR2 YYEEEE. Trimming at V came to 4 bases and at J to 0 bases, leaving 6 bases not matched to a gene. CDR3 DNA sequence: TGTGCCAGCAGCCCAGGACTAGCAGACTCCTACAATGAGCAGTTCTTC. Residues: CASSPGLADSYNEQFF.

With respect to this clonotype: Germline and junction disagree at one end, which may indicate a read error. The gene calls are TRBV12-3 or TRBV12-4 and TRBJ2-1, with TRBD1 as a possible D gene (6 bases). The CDR3 consists of 14 residues. The CDR3 reads CASSFWTDHNGQFF. CDR3 DNA: TGTGCCAGCAGCTTCTGGACAGATCACAATGGGCAGTTCTTC.

The V gene is TRBV24-1, the J gene TRBJ2-5; unclear D gene. The CDR3 consists of 11 residues. CDR1 and CDR2 from the germline V gene are KGHDR and SFDVKD. Trimming cost V 4 bases and J 7 bases, with 6 bases left between them. The CDR3 DNA sequence: TGTGCCACCAGTGAGGAAGGGACCCAGTACTTC. As protein: CATSEEGTQYF.

A remark on this clonotype: This may arise from a read error, as a much more abundant clone is one base away. The V gene is TRBV12-3 or TRBV12-4, the J gene TRBJ2-3, with D uncertain. The ends were cut back, 6 bases at V and 7 bases at J, with 8 bases in the middle. The CDR3 contains 11 residues. CDR3 sequence (DNA): TGTGCCAGCAGACCTCAAAATACGCAGTATTTT. It translates to CASRPQNTQYF.

The table lists this clonotype with a few counts. The chain links TRBV7-8 to TRBJ2-7; D gene unclear. The CDR3 is made up of 13 amino acids. Trimming pared 5 bases from V and 5 bases from J, leaving 13 bases between. Looked up from germline, CDR1 is SGHVS and CDR2 is FQNEAQ. CDR3 residues: CASSERAWDEQYV. The CDR3 bases are TGTGCCAGCAGCGAACGGGCTTGGGACGAGCAGTACGTC.

Concerning this clonotype: Since a much larger clone is just one base distant, this may be a read error. The chain is built from TRBV20-1 and TRBJ1-6, with 8 bases that match TRBD1. J gave up 4 bases and V 5 bases, and 7 bases lay outside the gene matches. This CDR3 is 15 amino acids long. Germline assignment: CDR1 DFQATT and CDR2 SNEGSKA (reference sequence). Here the CDR3 reads CSAYGQGGYNSPLHF. In DNA form, the CDR3 reads TGCAGTGCTTACGGACAGGGAGGGTATAATTCACCCCTCCACTTT.

Judged by abundance, this clonotype is medium-sized. V and J are TRBV4-2 and TRBJ1-5, with D perhaps TRBD1 (6 bases). The germline V and J ends were trimmed by 0 bases and 3 bases, with 9 bases remaining between them. Per germline, CDR1 LGHNA and CDR2 YNFKEQ. The CDR3 has 15 residues. The CDR3 loop is CASSQERGFNQPQHF. CDR3 in DNA: TGTGCCAGCAGCCAAGAAAGGGGGTTCAATCAGCCCCAGCATTTT.

This clonotype was counted a few times. The chain links TRBV20-1 to TRBJ2-5; 9 positions agree with TRBD1. The CDR3 runs to 16 residues. V shed 8 bases, J shed 2 bases, and the junction held 15 bases outside the gene matches. The germline V gene encodes CDR1 DFQATT and CDR2 SNEGSKA (reference sequence). CDR3 in amino acids: CSTTSRRDRAQETQYF. As DNA, the CDR3 is TGCAGTACGACCTCTCGCCGGGACAGGGCTCAAGAGACCCAGTACTTC.

The chain links TRBV12-3 or TRBV12-4 to TRBJ2-7; the D call may be TRBD1 or TRBD2 (5 bases each). There are 14 residues in the CDR3. V was shortened by 2 bases and J by 4 bases, with 12 bases between the two germline ends. The CDR3 DNA reads TGTGCCAGCAGTTTAAGAGTAGAGGGGTACGAGCAGTACTTC. Its protein product is CASSLRVEGYEQYF.

This sequence joins TRBV12-3 or TRBV12-4 and TRBJ2-7, with D tentatively TRBD1 (6 bases). V was cut by 4 bases and J by 6 bases, with 13 bases left in between. The CDR3 is 13 amino acids. CDR3 DNA: TGTGCCAGCAGTTCCCAGGGGTTGGGCGAGCAGTACTTC. Amino acid sequence: CASSSQGLGEQYF.

In its sample, this clonotype was seen once. A read error may account for a junction end that differs from germline. The chain links TRBV6-7 to TRBJ1-4; no firm D call. TRBV6-7 is an open reading frame, and its role is uncertain. This CDR3 is built from 18 residues. CDR3 residues: CASSYSINPGAGIEKLLF. Here the CDR3 DNA reads TGTGCCAGCAGTTACTCGATTAATCCGGGCGCAGGTATTGAAAAACTGCTTTTT.

This rearrangement joins TRBV6-5 to TRBJ2-3, with D perhaps TRBD1 or TRBD2 (5 bases each). The CDR3 spans 17 residues. V lost 2 bases and J lost 1, with 16 bases in between. Germline V lookup: CDR1 MNHEY, CDR2 SVGAGI. CDR3 residues: CASSYHRGVLGTDTQYF. The DNA for the CDR3 is TGTGCCAGCAGTTACCACAGAGGGGTCCTAGGCACAGATACGCAGTATTTT.

By its share, this clonotype is medium-sized. The gene calls are TRBV20-1 and TRBJ1-2; 7 positions match TRBD1. This CDR3 is built from 11 residues. The trim removed 3 bases at V and 9 bases at J, leaving 4 bases unmatched. In germline, CDR1 is DFQATT, CDR2 SNEGSKA (reference sequence). The CDR3 region has the DNA TGCAGTGCTAGCGGGACAGCCCGCTACACCTTC. The encoded protein is CSASGTARYTF.

A note on this clonotype: This sequence may be a read error, since a much larger clone differs from it by one base. The CDR3 carries no conserved terminal phenylalanine or tryptophan, so it likely arises from a read error. The chain has TRBV9 and TRBJ2-3, with D possibly TRBD2 on 5 matching bases. The length of the CDR3 is 16 residues. Germline CDR1 reads SGDLS; CDR2 reads YYNGEE. Trimming took 2 bases from V and 3 from J, leaving 16 bases between them. CDR3 DNA sequence: TGTGCCAGCAGCGTCGAGTTCGGGGTCGGGACAGATACGCAGTATCTT. It codes for CASSVEFGVGTDTQYL.

This clonotype was recorded a few times. J is TRBJ2-1 and V is TRBV12-3 or TRBV12-4; TRBD2 matches at 7 bases. There are 15 residues in the CDR3. V lost 6 bases to trimming and J lost 6 bases; unmatched junction nucleotides: 11. The CDR3 DNA sequence: TGTGCCAGCAGCCGCCCGCGGGAGCCGGGCAATGAGCAGTTCTTC. It yields the protein CASSRPREPGNEQFF.

About this clonotype: Since a much larger clone is just one base distant, this may be a read error. The chain uses TRBV6-5 and TRBJ1-1; unclear D gene. Germline lookup yields CDR1 MNHEY and CDR2 SVGAGI. V was pared by 6 bases and J by 11 bases, with 19 bases between. The CDR3 consists of 13 residues. The DNA of the CDR3 is TGTGCCAGCAGATACAGCATGGCGTTTCGGGCTTTCTTT. Protein sequence: CASRYSMAFRAFF.

The chain carries TRBV20-1 and TRBJ2-1; a possible D gene is TRBD2 (5 bases). The germline CDR1 and CDR2 sequences are DFQATT and SNEGSKA (reference sequence). This CDR3 has 11 amino acids. V shed 3 bases and J shed 8 bases, with 8 bases lying between them. The CDR3 protein is CSASPGDEQFF. The CDR3 DNA sequence: TGCAGTGCTAGTCCCGGGGATGAGCAGTTCTTC.

This clonotype was counted only a few times. The V call is TRBV7-2, the J call TRBJ1-1; no clear D gene. Trimming stripped 5 bases from V and 0 bases from J, with 10 bases between. This CDR3 is 14 amino acids long. The germline V gene encodes CDR1 SGHTA and CDR2 FQGNSA. The CDR3 DNA reads TGTGCCAGCAGCCCTGGCGGGTTGAACACTGAAGCTTTCTTT. The encoded protein is CASSPGGLNTEAFF.

In its sample, this clonotype was seen a few times. DNA for the CDR3: TGCGCCAGCAGTCGATTAGCGGGACCAGACACAGATACGCAGTATTTT. This encodes CASSRLAGPDTDTQYF. The chain has TRBV4-3 and TRBJ2-3; 8 nucleotides agree with TRBD2. The CDR3 covers 16 residues. The ends lost 6 bases at V and 2 bases at J; junction bases unmatched: 10. Looked up from germline, CDR1 is LGHNA and CDR2 is YSLEER.

With respect to this clonotype: This may arise from a read error, as a much more abundant clone is one base away. The J gene is TRBJ1-1, the V gene TRBV6-2 or TRBV6-3; D is uncertain. From germline, CDR1 is MNHEY and CDR2 SVGEGT. The CDR3 sequence is 12 residues long. Trimming cost V 8 bases and J 3 bases, with 10 bases left between them. In DNA form, the CDR3 reads TGTGCCAGCTCTGACTGGTACACTGAAGCTTTCTTT. The encoded protein is CASSDWYTEAFF.